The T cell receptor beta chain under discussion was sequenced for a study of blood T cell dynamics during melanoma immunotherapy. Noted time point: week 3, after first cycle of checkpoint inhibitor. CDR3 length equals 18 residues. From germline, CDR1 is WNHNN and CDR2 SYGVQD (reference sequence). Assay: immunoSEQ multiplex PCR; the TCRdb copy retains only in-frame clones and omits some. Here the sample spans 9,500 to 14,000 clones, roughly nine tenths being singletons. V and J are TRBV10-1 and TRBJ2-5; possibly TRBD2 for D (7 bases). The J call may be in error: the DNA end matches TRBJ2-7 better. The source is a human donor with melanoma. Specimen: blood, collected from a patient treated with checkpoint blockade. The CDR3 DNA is TGCGCCAGCACCCAAGGACGCTGGTCATCCGGGGGGCCCTACGAGCAGTACTTC. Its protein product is CASTQGRWSSGGPYEQYF.